This passage covers 31 T cell receptor beta chains from one sample sequenced in a study of blood T cell repertoires in COVID-19. TCRdb's table, derived via immunoSEQ multiplex PCR, lists solely in-frame clones and lacks some. This table has approximately 120,000 clones, roughly 79% appearing once. Sequencing input: peripheral blood. The source of these receptors is a human donor in a cohort sampled during active COVID-19.

The J gene is TRBJ2-5, the V gene TRBV19; 8 bases map to TRBD1. The length of the CDR3 is 15 residues. Germline loops: CDR1 LNHDA, CDR2 SQIVND (reference sequence). The V and J ends lost 4 bases and 5 bases, in that order; junction bases with no gene match: 9. The CDR3 nucleotides read TGTGCCAGTAGTACCGACAGGGGAGGAGGGGAGACCCAGTACTTC. Its protein is CASSTDRGGGETQYF.

The V gene is TRBV5-5, the J gene TRBJ2-2; D uncertain. The CDR3 length is 13 residues. Germline V CDR1 and CDR2: SGHKS, YYEKEE (reference sequence). The V end was cut by 4 bases, the J end by 6 bases, with 10 bases between. The CDR3 reads CASSLVVAGELFF. The CDR3 region has the DNA TGTGCCAGCAGCCTAGTAGTTGCCGGGGAGCTGTTTTTT.

The chain recombines TRBV6-6 with TRBJ2-2; D might be TRBD1 (7 bases). Germline V gives CDR1 MNHNY, CDR2 SVGAGI (reference sequence). This CDR3 has 15 residues. The V end lost 4 bases, the J end lost 7 bases, and 16 bases lay between the germline ends. The CDR3 spells CASSSRQGGYGELFF. CDR3 nucleotides: TGTGCCAGCAGTTCCCGACAGGGAGGATACGGGGAGCTGTTTTTT.

This clone has more than one count but fewer than ten. The chain recombines TRBV28 with TRBJ2-1, with 9 bases lining up with TRBD1. Germline loops: CDR1 MDHEN, CDR2 SYDVKM. The CDR3 consists of 14 residues. Trimming took 1 base from V and 15 from J; bases not matched to a gene: 10. The CDR3 region is CASSLSGRQGGSFF. The CDR3 bases are TGTGCCAGCAGTTTATCCGGGCGACAGGGGGGTTCGTTCTTC.

The chain is built from TRBV7-9 and TRBJ2-3, with a weak D call TRBD2 (5 bases). Germline CDR1 SEHNR, CDR2 FQNEAQ (reference sequence). The germline V and J ends were trimmed by 0 bases and 1 base, with 8 bases remaining between them. The CDR3 sequence is 15 residues long. CDR3 coding DNA: TGTGCCAGCAGCTTAGCCGGGATCCGCACAGATACGCAGTATTTT. Protein product: CASSLAGIRTDTQYF.

The chain carries TRBV5-4 and TRBJ1-2, with TRBD1 matching 9 bases. V was pared by 2 bases and J by 5 bases, with 1 base of the junction left unmatched. This CDR3 spans 13 amino acids. Germline V gives CDR1 SGHNT, CDR2 YYREEE (reference sequence). The CDR3 sequence is CASSFGQGYGYTF. In nucleotides, the CDR3 is TGTGCCAGCAGCTTCGGACAGGGGTATGGCTACACCTTC. Drawing the rest from reference TRBV5-4 and TRBJ1-2, the complete variable domain is ETGVTQSPTHLIKTRGQQVTLRCSSQSGHNTVSWYQQALGQGPQFIFQYYREEENGRGNFPPRFSGLQFPNYSSELNVNALELDDSALYLCASSFGQGYGYTFGSGTRLTVV.

The V call is TRBV5-8, the J call TRBJ2-1, with 10 bases fitting TRBD1. This CDR3 is built from 16 residues. Germline loops: CDR1 SGHTS, CDR2 YDEGEE. V was clipped by 4 bases and J by 4 bases; unmatched bases: 8. The CDR3 bases are TGTGCCAGCAGCACTCTCCGGGACAGGGGTTACAATGAGCAGTTCTTC. It yields the protein CASSTLRDRGYNEQFF.

This clone was found once. The chain links TRBV7-8 to TRBJ1-2; TRBD1 agrees at 7 bases. V lost 3 bases and J lost 4; bases outside the gene matches: 5. The germline V gene encodes CDR1 SGHVS and CDR2 FQNEAQ. The CDR3 runs 14 residues. Written as DNA, the CDR3 is TGTGCCAGCAGCTTGCAGGGGGGAAGCTATGGCTACACCTTC. Translating gives CASSLQGGSYGYTF.

This sequence joins TRBV3-1 (or the pseudogene TRBV3-2) and TRBJ1-6, with 7 bases identical to TRBD1. Germline values: CDR1 LGHDT, CDR2 YNNKEL (reference sequence). The V segment lost 2 bases and the J segment 16 bases; nucleotides outside the gene matches: 5. This CDR3 is 12 amino acids long. The CDR3 DNA sequence: TGTGCCAGCAGCCAAAGACAGGGAAGGCTCCACTTT. Translation: CASSQRQGRLHF.

The DNA for the CDR3 is TGTGCCAGCAGATCTCGACAGGGGGCCGGAGAAAAACTGTTTTTT. This codes for CASRSRQGAGEKLFF. The chain recombines TRBV28 with TRBJ1-4, with 10 bases that match TRBD1. CDR1 MDHEN and CDR2 SYDVKM come from the germline V gene. Unmatched junction bases numbered 9, after V lost 6 bases and J lost 8 bases. The CDR3 extends over 15 amino acids.

In DNA form, the CDR3 reads TGTGCCAGCTCACCCGAGCGGGGGACCTACAATGAGCAGTTCTTC. It is translated as CASSPERGTYNEQFF. The chain uses TRBV18 and TRBJ2-1; 8 bases are a match to TRBD2. Germline V CDR1 and CDR2: KGHSH, LQKENI. The CDR3 is 15 residues long. Unmatched junction bases numbered 3, after V lost 3 bases and J lost 2 bases.

The chain combines TRBV21-1 with TRBJ1-2; the tabulated D call, TRBD1, remains unverified against the DNA. TRBV21-1 is a pseudogene locus. This CDR3 comprises 13 residues. CDR3 nucleotide sequence: TGTGCCAGCAGCCCGAAGGCACAGGGAGGCTACACCTTC. Protein: CASSPKAQGGYTF.

The rearrangement uses TRBV7-2 and TRBJ2-5; D may be TRBD1 (6 bases). With 2 bases removed from V and 4 bases from J, the gap between germline ends came to 17 bases. CDR3 length equals 16 residues. Per germline, CDR1 SGHTA and CDR2 FQGNSA. The CDR3 region is CASSLLGRRGTETQYF. CDR3 in DNA: TGTGCCAGCAGCTTACTTGGCCGCAGGGGTACAGAGACCCAGTACTTC.

The V gene is TRBV2, the J gene TRBJ1-2; no definite D call. Per the germline V gene, CDR1 is SNHLY and CDR2 is FYNNEI. CDR3 length equals 13 residues. The V gene lost 1 base and the J gene lost 2 bases, with 5 bases spanning the gap. For the CDR3, the DNA is TGTGCCAGCAGTGAAGAACAGAACTATGGCTACACCTTC. This gives the protein CASSEEQNYGYTF.

The chain carries TRBV6-6 and TRBJ1-1; D is unresolved. CDR3 size: 13 residues. V lost 1 base to trimming and J lost 1 base, with 4 bases between them. The germline V gene has CDR1 MNHNY and CDR2 SVGAGI (reference sequence). The DNA of the CDR3 is TGTGCCAGCAGTTACTTAGAGAACACTGAAGCTTTCTTT. It codes for CASSYLENTEAFF.

This clone was counted only a few times. The rearrangement links TRBV6-5 to TRBJ2-3; a weak D match, TRBD1 (5 bases). Trimming stripped 4 bases from V and 3 bases from J, with 14 bases between. The length of the CDR3 is 15 residues. Germline-derived CDR1 and CDR2 are MNHEY and SVGAGI. The CDR3 DNA is TGTGCCAGCAGTTCGACCCAGGGTAGGACAGATACGCAGTATTTT. It specifies CASSSTQGRTDTQYF.

This chain connects TRBV18 to TRBJ1-1; D possibly corresponds to TRBD1 (5 bases). CDR3 length equals 14 residues. V was trimmed by 2 bases and J by 3 bases, leaving 10 bases between them. Germline CDR1 is KGHSH and CDR2 is LQKENI. DNA for the CDR3: TGTGCCAGCTCACCAGGGGGAGGGGACACTGAAGCTTTCTTT. This encodes CASSPGGGDTEAFF.

The V call is TRBV3-1 (or the pseudogene TRBV3-2), the J call TRBJ2-1; TRBD2 matches at 9 bases. Trimming cost V 6 bases and J 5 bases; bases outside gene matches: 5. Germline V gene sequence: CDR1 LGHDT, CDR2 YNNKEL (reference sequence). The CDR3 runs to 14 residues. In nucleotides, the CDR3 is TGTGCCAGCAGTCGACTAGCGGCGAACAATGAGCAGTTCTTC. This codes for CASSRLAANNEQFF.

The gene calls are TRBV19 and TRBJ2-7; 10 bases are shared with TRBD1. After removal of 6 bases from V and 4 bases from J, the junction contained 6 bases not matched to a gene. CDR3 size: 14 residues. In germline, CDR1 is LNHDA, CDR2 SQIVND (reference sequence). The CDR3 region is CASSTRQGAYEQYF. DNA of the CDR3: TGTGCCAGTAGCACTCGACAGGGGGCTTACGAGCAGTACTTC.

V and J are TRBV5-6 and TRBJ1-6; D gene uncertain. Per the germline V gene, CDR1 is SGHDT and CDR2 is YYEEEE. This CDR3 has 11 residues. V lost 5 bases and J lost 10, with 7 bases in between. The CDR3 is CASRLISPLHF. Here the CDR3 DNA reads TGTGCCAGCAGATTAATATCACCCCTCCACTTT. The complete variable domain, with remaining parts taken from reference TRBV5-6 and TRBJ1-6, reads DAGVTQSPTHLIKTRGQQVTLRCSPKSGHDTVSWYQQALGQGPQFIFQYYEEEERQRGNFPDRFSGHQFPNYSSELNVNALLLGDSALYLCASRLISPLHFGNGTRLTVT.

This chain uses TRBV6-2 or TRBV6-3 with TRBJ1-5, with 7 positions matching TRBD1. The CDR3 sequence is 17 residues long. Per the germline V gene, CDR1 is MNHEY and CDR2 is SVGEGT. V lost 1 base and J lost 0; bases outside the gene matches: 6. CDR3 residues: CASSYYRGRNSNQPQHF. The CDR3 DNA is TGTGCCAGCAGTTACTACAGGGGACGTAATAGCAATCAGCCCCAGCATTTT.

CDR3 bases: TGCGCCAGCAGCTTGGGGACTAACATTGAGCAGTTCTTC. This gives the protein CASSLGTNIEQFF. The rearrangement links TRBV5-1 to TRBJ2-1, with a weak D call TRBD2 (6 bases). From germline, CDR1 is SGHRS and CDR2 YFSETQ. The CDR3 is 13 amino acids. Trimming removed 0 bases at V and 9 bases at J, with 10 bases between.

The chain carries TRBV5-5 and TRBJ2-6; TRBD1 matches at 7 bases. The CDR3 consists of 17 residues. Germline V lookup: CDR1 SGHKS, CDR2 YYEKEE (reference sequence). V lost 0 bases to trimming and J lost 3 bases; unmatched junction nucleotides: 6. This chain's CDR3 is CASSLGGTGVGANVLTF. The CDR3 DNA reads TGTGCCAGCAGCTTGGGGGGCACAGGGGTTGGGGCCAACGTCCTGACTTTC.

This clone has only a few counts. The chain links TRBV6-5 to TRBJ1-5, with D perhaps matching TRBD1 (5 bases). The CDR3 is made up of 15 amino acids. Per the germline V gene, CDR1 is MNHEY and CDR2 is SVGAGI. The ends were cut back, 0 bases at V and 6 bases at J, with 12 bases in the middle. This CDR3 reads CASSYSDSPGQPQHF. The CDR3 nucleotides are TGTGCCAGCAGTTACTCCGACAGTCCGGGTCAGCCCCAGCATTTT.

The V gene is TRBV2, the J gene TRBJ1-2; 8 bases align to TRBD1. The CDR3 spans 13 residues. Germline V CDR1 and CDR2: SNHLY, FYNNEI. J lost 5 bases, V lost 6 bases, and 5 bases had no gene match. The DNA for the CDR3 is TGTGCCAGCAGCACCGGGACAGGTTATGGCTACACCTTC. It yields the protein CASSTGTGYGYTF.

As DNA, the CDR3 is TGTGCCAGCAGCTCACTGCAGGGGGCAACGTGGAATTCACCCCTCCACTTT. It yields the protein CASSSLQGATWNSPLHF. The chain carries TRBV5-6 and TRBJ1-6; the match to TRBD1 covers 8 bases. V trimming: 3 bases; J trimming: 7 bases; junction bases outside the gene matches: 12. Per germline, CDR1 SGHDT and CDR2 YYEEEE. The length of the CDR3 is 17 residues.

The chain carries TRBV2 and TRBJ1-3, with D possibly TRBD1 on 5 matching bases. Trimming removed 6 bases from V and 0 bases from J, with 12 bases in between. This CDR3 has 15 residues. Germline V lookup: CDR1 SNHLY, CDR2 FYNNEI. The CDR3 is CASSGDSSSGNTIYF. The CDR3 coding sequence is TGTGCCAGCAGCGGGGACTCCAGCTCTGGAAACACCATATATTTT.

The chain is built from TRBV2 and TRBJ1-5; 8 positions match TRBD1. The CDR3 loop spans 15 amino acids. Germline-derived CDR1 and CDR2 are SNHLY and FYNNEI. With V trimmed by 5 bases and J by 2 bases, 5 bases remained unmatched. CDR3: CASSPSGQGNQPQHF. DNA for the CDR3: TGTGCCAGCAGTCCATCGGGACAGGGCAATCAGCCCCAGCATTTT.

This clone was counted a few times. The chain links TRBV6-5 to TRBJ2-7; 7 bases are shared with TRBD2. CDR1 and CDR2 from the germline V gene are MNHEY and SVGAGI. The CDR3 contains 15 residues. With 4 bases clipped from V and 2 bases from J, the junction kept 8 bases outside the gene matches. CDR3 residues: CASSWDRGGAYEQYF. The CDR3 coding sequence is TGTGCCAGCAGTTGGGATCGGGGAGGGGCCTACGAGCAGTACTTC.

The chain recombines TRBV7-2 with TRBJ2-2; D perhaps matches TRBD2 (5 bases). Per the germline V gene, CDR1 is SGHTA and CDR2 is FQGNSA. The CDR3 runs 15 residues. The V end lost 6 bases, the J end lost 1 base, and 12 bases lay between the germline ends. CDR3 coding DNA: TGTGCCAGCAGAACTAGTGCGGGGAACACCGGGGAGCTGTTTTTT. Its translation is CASRTSAGNTGELFF.

A word on this clone: A much larger clone sits a single nucleotide away, making a read error possible. V gene TRBV7-8 combines with J gene TRBJ2-7; possible D gene TRBD1, 6 bases. The CDR3 totals 12 residues. Per germline, CDR1 SGHVS and CDR2 FQNEAQ. Trimming took off 3 bases at V and 4 bases at J, with 7 bases between the two ends. In DNA, the CDR3 is TGTGCCAGCAGCTTCCAGGGGTACGAGCAGTACTTC. Its protein product is CASSFQGYEQYF.